This TCR beta chain was profiled in a study of T-cell memory formation after mild COVID-19. TCRdb ran MiXCR on the 5' RACE reads and lists one entry per CDR3 protein. Here the sample spans about 190,000 distinct CDR3 sequences, over 20% being singletons. The V gene lost 4 bases and the J gene lost 0 bases, with 14 bases spanning the gap. Germline loops: CDR1 SGHRS, CDR2 YFSETQ. The length of the CDR3 is 15 residues. The sequence derives from an adult woman who had mild COVID-19 (a few samples of this study predate the infection). Cell type and time point are not known. The material sequenced was PBMCs or a T cell subset sorted from them (not recorded which). This chain connects TRBV5-1 to TRBJ2-7; TRBD1 might be the D (5 bases). CDR3 coding DNA: TGCGCCAGCAGCCCAAATTGGGGCTCCTCCTACGAGCAGTACTTC. Encoded protein: CASSPNWGSSYEQYF.